Below are 27 T cell receptor beta chains sequenced from a single sample in a study of blood T cell repertoires in COVID-19. Produced via immunoSEQ multiplex PCR; TCRdb's table is partial and in-frame only. Here the sample spans approximately 75,000 clones, roughly 86% being singletons. Source material: peripheral blood. These receptors came from a man aged 50-59 years with acute or convalescent COVID-19.

The V and J genes are TRBV5-1 and TRBJ2-1; TRBD1 aligns across 9 bases. V trimming: 7 bases; J trimming: 8 bases; junction bases outside the gene matches: 16. From germline, CDR1 is SGHRS and CDR2 YFSETQ. The CDR3 is 16 amino acids. CDR3 nucleotide sequence: TGCGCCAGCCAAGCACTCCACACCGGGACAGGGCATGAGCAGTTCTTC. Translated, it gives CASQALHTGTGHEQFF.

The V call is TRBV5-6, the J call TRBJ1-6, with 10 bases aligning to TRBD1. Unmatched junction bases numbered 6, after V lost 4 bases and J lost 8 bases. This CDR3 region has 15 residues. Germline V lookup: CDR1 SGHDT, CDR2 YYEEEE. CDR3 in amino acids: CASSTWDRGHSPLHF. In nucleotides, the CDR3 is TGTGCCAGCAGCACCTGGGACAGGGGACATTCACCCCTCCACTTT. The full variable domain, completed using reference TRBV5-6 and TRBJ1-6, is DAGVTQSPTHLIKTRGQQVTLRCSPKSGHDTVSWYQQALGQGPQFIFQYYEEEERQRGNFPDRFSGHQFPNYSSELNVNALLLGDSALYLCASSTWDRGHSPLHFGNGTRLTVT.

This clone was detected only a few times. The chain links TRBV30 to TRBJ1-1; the D gene is possibly TRBD1 (5 bases). V lost 5 bases and J 1 base, leaving 14 bases between the germline ends. The CDR3 runs 14 residues. Per germline, CDR1 GTSNPN and CDR2 SVGIG (reference sequence). CDR3: CAWGPGLPNTEAFF. The CDR3 DNA sequence: TGTGCCTGGGGGCCGGGACTCCCGAACACTGAAGCTTTCTTT. Combining the CDR3 with reference TRBV30 and TRBJ1-1 gives the whole variable domain SQTIHQWPATLVQPVGSPLSLECTVEGTSNPNLYWYRQAAGRGLQLLFYSVGIGQISSEVPQNLSASRPQDRQFILSSKKLLLSDSGFYLCAWGPGLPNTEAFFGQGTRLTVV.

The DNA for the CDR3 is TGTGCCAGTACCCAGAATCCGGGACAGGGGCCCACTGAAGCTTTCTTT. This encodes CASTQNPGQGPTEAFF. The V call is TRBV19, the J call TRBJ1-1, with TRBD1 matching 10 bases. V lost 7 bases, J lost 4 bases, and 12 bases stayed unmatched. Germline CDR1 reads LNHDA; CDR2 reads SQIVND (reference sequence). CDR3 length: 16 residues.

The chain is built from TRBV18 and TRBJ2-7; 7 bases agree with TRBD1. This CDR3 has 14 residues. In germline, CDR1 is KGHSH, CDR2 LQKENI. J lost 3 bases, V lost 1 base, and 3 bases had no gene match. The CDR3 region has the DNA TGTGCCAGCTCACCACGACAGGGTGTCTACGAGCAGTACTTC. Protein: CASSPRQGVYEQYF.

This clone has a single count. The rearrangement links TRBV5-8 to TRBJ1-5; TRBD1 is a possible D gene (6 bases). Germline assignment: CDR1 SGHTS and CDR2 YDEGEE. Trimming took off 3 bases at V and 2 bases at J, with 18 bases between the two ends. There are 17 residues in the CDR3. CDR3 region: CASSSDPTGRGNQPQHF. The CDR3 nucleotides read TGTGCCAGCAGCTCAGACCCAACAGGGCGCGGCAATCAGCCCCAGCATTTT.

The rearrangement uses TRBV24-1 and TRBJ2-2; TRBD1 aligns across 8 bases. With V trimmed by 4 bases and J by 4 bases, 4 bases remained unmatched. The CDR3 is made up of 15 amino acids. Per the germline V gene, CDR1 is KGHDR and CDR2 is SFDVKD. The CDR3 loop is CATSDTGGSTGELFF. In DNA, the CDR3 is TGTGCCACCAGTGACACAGGGGGATCCACCGGGGAGCTGTTTTTT.

The gene calls are TRBV10-3 and TRBJ2-5; 12 nucleotides match TRBD1. Trimming took 6 bases from V and 4 from J; bases not matched to a gene: 6. Germline CDR1 is ENHRY and CDR2 is SYGVKD. The CDR3 spans 15 residues. As DNA, the CDR3 is TGTGCCATCAGCGTGGGACAGGGGGCTCGAGAGACCCAGTACTTC. Its translation: CAISVGQGARETQYF.

V gene TRBV5-5 combines with J gene TRBJ2-7, with TRBD1 matching 7 bases. CDR1 SGHKS and CDR2 YYEKEE come from the germline V gene (reference sequence). The CDR3 spans 14 residues. V shed 0 bases and J 2 bases; nucleotides not matched to a gene: 2. CDR3 loop: CASSLAQGAYEQYF. CDR3 DNA: TGTGCCAGCAGCTTGGCGCAGGGGGCCTACGAGCAGTACTTC.

The chain recombines TRBV6-5 with TRBJ2-2; possible D gene TRBD1, 8 bases. Germline V CDR1 and CDR2: MNHEY, SVGAGI. The ends were cut back, 6 bases at V and 5 bases at J, with 10 bases in the middle. The length of the CDR3 is 13 residues. CDR3 in DNA: TGTGCCAGCAGACAGGGGGGGACCGGGGAGCTGTTTTTT. Amino acid sequence: CASRQGGTGELFF.

The chain has TRBV9 and TRBJ2-3; 10 nucleotides agree with TRBD2. Germline-derived CDR1 and CDR2 are SGDLS and YYNGEE. The V gene end was trimmed by 2 bases and the J gene end by 7 bases; junction bases not matched to a gene: 7. This CDR3 contains 15 residues. CDR3 DNA sequence: TGTGCCAGCAGCGTCCTCGGGACTAGCGTAAATACGCAGTATTTT. Encoded protein: CASSVLGTSVNTQYF.

V is TRBV5-6 and J is TRBJ2-7; 7 positions agree with TRBD1. The CDR3 spans 13 residues. Germline assignment: CDR1 SGHDT and CDR2 YYEEEE. Trimming took 4 bases from V and 6 from J; bases not matched to a gene: 7. The CDR3 spells CASSPRQGAEQYF. As DNA, the CDR3 is TGTGCCAGCAGCCCCCGACAGGGAGCCGAGCAGTACTTC.

The J gene is TRBJ2-5, the V gene TRBV9, with 16 bases lining up with TRBD2. V shed 3 bases and J 5 bases; nucleotides not matched to a gene: 4. Germline CDR1 and CDR2: SGDLS and YYNGEE. CDR3 size: 16 residues. As DNA, the CDR3 is TGTGCCAGCAGCGCGGGACTAGCGGGGGGGCGCGAGACCCAGTACTTC. This encodes CASSAGLAGGRETQYF.

The chain carries TRBV19 and TRBJ2-3; 8 bases map to TRBD1. V lost 4 bases to trimming and J lost 4 bases; unmatched junction nucleotides: 7. The germline CDR1 and CDR2 sequences are LNHDA and SQIVND (reference sequence). The CDR3 loop spans 15 amino acids. The DNA of the CDR3 is TGTGCCAGTAGTAACTCTGGACAGGGCGCAGATACGCAGTATTTT. Amino acids: CASSNSGQGADTQYF.

The rearrangement joins TRBV18 to TRBJ1-1; TRBD1 matches at 8 bases. CDR1 is KGHSH and CDR2 is LQKENI in the germline V gene. The CDR3 runs 16 residues. J was trimmed by 5 bases and V by 0 bases; bases with no gene match: 8. DNA for the CDR3: TGTGCCAGCTCACCACCCCTCCAGGGGGCGAGGACTGAAGCTTTCTTT. This translates into CASSPPLQGARTEAFF.

The CDR3, as DNA: TGTGCCAGCAGCCAAGCTGTTTCTGGAAACACCATATATTTT. This encodes CASSQAVSGNTIYF. The V gene is TRBV3-1 (or the pseudogene TRBV3-2), the J gene TRBJ1-3; no definite D call. CDR1 and CDR2 from the germline V gene are LGHDT and YNNKEL (reference sequence). V dropped 1 base and J dropped 1 base, with 5 bases sitting between them. This CDR3 comprises 14 residues.

The genes are TRBV7-9 and TRBJ2-5; D ambiguous. CDR3 length equals 13 residues. Deletions cut 5 bases from V and 0 bases from J, with 7 bases between. Germline assignment: CDR1 SEHNR and CDR2 FQNEAQ (reference sequence). CDR3 nucleotide sequence: TGTGCCAGCAGCCGTATTTACCAAGAGACCCAGTACTTC. Protein: CASSRIYQETQYF.

V usage is TRBV5-5 and J usage is TRBJ2-2, with D tentatively TRBD1 (5 bases). CDR3 length: 16 amino acids. Deletions cut 4 bases from V and 1 base from J, with 14 bases between. Germline CDR1 and CDR2: SGHKS and YYEKEE (reference sequence). The CDR3 coding sequence is TGTGCCAGCAGCCCCTTTGGGCAGGGGAACACCGGGGAGCTGTTTTTT. Its protein product is CASSPFGQGNTGELFF.

On this clone: One end of the junction is discordant with germline, which a read error may explain. The rearrangement links TRBV11-3 to TRBJ1-1; the D gene is possibly TRBD1 (5 bases). This CDR3 spans 13 amino acids. CDR1 and CDR2 (germline): SGHNT, YENEEA. Here the CDR3 reads CASRLEVQGEAFF. The DNA for the CDR3 is TGTGCCAGCAGATTAGAGGTTCAGGGTGAAGCTTTCTTT.

V and J are TRBV7-8 and TRBJ1-1; D is unresolved. The germline gives CDR1 SGHVS, CDR2 FQNEAQ. V lost 2 bases, J lost 1 base, and 14 bases lay in between. This CDR3 comprises 16 residues. CDR3 region: CASSLTIPQPNTEAFF. The CDR3, as DNA: TGTGCCAGCAGCTTAACTATCCCCCAGCCGAACACTGAAGCTTTCTTT.

The V call is TRBV28, the J call TRBJ1-1, with D maybe TRBD1 (5 bases). The CDR3 has 13 amino acids. CDR1 is MDHEN, CDR2 SYDVKM, per germline. V was cut by 8 bases and J by 11 bases, with 21 bases left in between. The DNA of the CDR3 is TGTGCCAGCCGTACTACCAACCCAGGGTACGCTTTCTTT. It yields the protein CASRTTNPGYAFF.

V gene TRBV20-1 combines with J gene TRBJ2-2; tentatively, D is TRBD1 (6 bases). Between the trimmed V and J ends, which lost 4 bases and 5 bases, there was a span of 20 bases. The CDR3 covers 16 residues. From germline, CDR1 is DFQATT and CDR2 SNEGSKA (reference sequence). CDR3 residues: CSATERDKWWTGELFF. The CDR3, as DNA: TGCAGTGCTACTGAAAGGGACAAATGGTGGACCGGGGAGCTGTTTTTT.

CDR3 in DNA: TGTGCCAGCAGACAGGGGTTGAACACTGAAGCTTTCTTT. The encoded protein is CASRQGLNTEAFF. V is TRBV27 and J is TRBJ1-1; 7 bases line up with TRBD1. The V segment lost 6 bases and the J segment 0 bases; nucleotides outside the gene matches: 1. Germline V gives CDR1 MNHEY, CDR2 SMNVEV (reference sequence). The CDR3 consists of 13 residues.

This clone was picked up one time. This chain uses TRBV12-5 with TRBJ1-5, with TRBD1 matching 10 bases. Germline assignment: CDR1 LGHNT and CDR2 FRNRAP. There are 15 residues in the CDR3. The trim removed 5 bases at V and 8 bases at J, leaving 9 bases unmatched. CDR3 loop: CASGRGTGAVEPQHF. CDR3 nucleotide sequence: TGTGCTAGTGGTCGAGGGACAGGGGCAGTGGAGCCCCAGCATTTT.

CDR3 protein: CASSLAGQGGEKLFF. In DNA, the CDR3 is TGCGCCAGCAGCTTGGCCGGACAGGGTGGGGAAAAACTGTTTTTT. V gene TRBV5-1 combines with J gene TRBJ1-4; 8 nucleotides align to TRBD1. From germline, CDR1 is SGHRS and CDR2 YFSETQ. The V segment lost 0 bases and the J segment 8 bases; nucleotides outside the gene matches: 6. The CDR3 length is 15 residues.

The chain carries TRBV3-1 (or the pseudogene TRBV3-2) and TRBJ1-1; 12 bases agree with TRBD1. The CDR3 is made up of 16 amino acids. Germline-derived CDR1 and CDR2 are LGHDT and YNNKEL (reference sequence). The V gene end was trimmed by 8 bases and the J gene end by 3 bases; junction bases not matched to a gene: 10. This CDR3 reads CASRSWDRGRDTEAFF. As DNA, the CDR3 is TGTGCCAGCCGCTCCTGGGACAGGGGGCGCGACACTGAAGCTTTCTTT.

The chain couples TRBV30 to TRBJ2-1; 9 nucleotides line up with TRBD1. In germline, CDR1 is GTSNPN, CDR2 SVGIG (reference sequence). The J segment lost 0 bases and the V segment lost 6 bases, leaving 9 bases of the junction unmatched. The CDR3 sequence is 16 residues long. The CDR3 region is CACLTGGFSSYNEQFF. CDR3 sequence (DNA): TGTGCCTGCTTGACAGGGGGTTTTAGCTCCTACAATGAGCAGTTCTTC.